The present T cell receptor beta chain was sequenced within a study of T cell responses to AZD1222 COVID-19 vaccine. Findings of the study overall: At baseline, just five to seven AZD1222 recipients tested seropositive.

In regard to this clone: The antigen remains undetermined.

Using immunoSEQ multiplex PCR, the repertoire was profiled, and TCRdb retains in-frame clones only, with some absent. The sample includes 150,000 to 200,000 clones, roughly 90% of them seen just once. The germline CDR1 and CDR2 sequences are SGDLS and YYNGEE. The CDR3 is 16 amino acids. Germline trimming cut 4 bases from V and 0 bases from J; bases unmatched to any gene: 4. The TCR originated in an adult who received the AZD1222 COVID-19 vaccine. The rearrangement uses TRBV9 and TRBJ1-6; 7 bases are a match to TRBD1. Sequenced material: peripheral blood, taken 28 days after the second AZD1222 dose. The CDR3, as DNA: TGTGCCAGCAGCCGGACAGGAAGCTCCTATAATTCACCCCTCCACTTT. This sequence encodes CASSRTGSSYNSPLHF.